Listed below are T cell receptor beta chains from one sample, sequenced in a study of T cell responses to AZD1222 COVID-19 vaccine. Clones were read by immunoSEQ multiplex PCR, and TCRdb kept only the in-frame ones, dropping some. The sample lists 110,000 or so clones; about nine tenths were seen once. Sequencing was performed on peripheral blood, taken 28 days after the second AZD1222 dose. These TCRs come from an adult who received the AZD1222 COVID-19 vaccine. The CDR3 runs from the conserved cysteine through the conserved F or W. Fields, in order: CDR3 protein, CDR3 DNA, clone size, J gene, V gene, D gene. The D gene is left open where the match is weak. Size is omitted from some rows. Given values are once, few, many or a class for expanded clones.

CDR3 protein: CASSYEGPVYGYTF; CDR3 DNA: TGTGCCAGCAGTTACGAGGGGCCGGTCTATGGCTACACCTTC; clone size: -; J gene: TRBJ1-2; V gene: TRBV6-6; D gene: -
CDR3 protein: CASRGGFWVNTEAFF; CDR3 DNA: TGTGCCAGCAGGGGGGGGTTCTGGGTGAACACTGAAGCTTTCTTT; clone size: -; J gene: TRBJ1-1; V gene: TRBV2; D gene: -
CDR3 protein: CASSYSSAGYTEAFF; CDR3 DNA: TGTGCCAGCAGTTACTCGAGTGCGGGATACACTGAAGCTTTCTTT; clone size: -; J gene: TRBJ1-1; V gene: TRBV6-2/TRBV6-3; D gene: -
CDR3 protein: CASSFDRGAEAFF; CDR3 DNA: TGCGCCAGCAGCTTCGACAGGGGTGCTGAAGCTTTCTTT; clone size: -; J gene: TRBJ1-1; V gene: TRBV5-1; D gene: TRBD1
CDR3 protein: CASSVGLAGIHAQFF; CDR3 DNA: TGTGCCAGCAGCGTAGGGTTAGCGGGGATTCATGCGCAGTTCTTC; clone size: -; J gene: TRBJ2-1; V gene: TRBV9; D gene: TRBD2
CDR3 protein: CASRGATNEKLFF; CDR3 DNA: TGTGCCAGCAGGGGGGCAACTAATGAAAAACTGTTTTTT; clone size: -; J gene: TRBJ1-4; V gene: TRBV12-3/TRBV12-4; D gene: -
CDR3 protein: CASTSGTGGLEQYF; CDR3 DNA: TGTGCCAGCACCTCCGGCACAGGGGGTCTCGAGCAGTACTTC; clone size: -; J gene: TRBJ2-7; V gene: TRBV28; D gene: TRBD1
CDR3 protein: CASTTQGKATNEKLFF; CDR3 DNA: TGTGCCAGTACTACGCAGGGGAAAGCAACTAATGAAAAACTGTTTTTT; clone size: -; J gene: TRBJ1-4; V gene: TRBV19; D gene: -
CDR3 protein: CASRNRGGVHNEQFF; CDR3 DNA: TGTGCCAGCAGAAACCGGGGGGGCGTCCACAATGAGCAGTTCTTC; clone size: -; J gene: TRBJ2-1; V gene: TRBV27; D gene: TRBD2
CDR3 protein: CASSLERGTGVGYTF; CDR3 DNA: TGTGCCAGCAGCTTAGAGAGGGGGACAGGCGTTGGCTACACCTTC; clone size: -; J gene: TRBJ1-2; V gene: TRBV7-8; D gene: TRBD1
CDR3 protein: CATTGQGEKLFF; CDR3 DNA: TGTGCCACCACCGGACAGGGTGAAAAACTGTTTTTT; clone size: -; J gene: TRBJ1-4; V gene: TRBV28; D gene: TRBD1
CDR3 protein: CAISGLAGGVNEQFF; CDR3 DNA: TGTGCCATCAGCGGTCTAGCGGGGGGCGTCAATGAGCAGTTCTTC; clone size: -; J gene: TRBJ2-1; V gene: TRBV10-3; D gene: TRBD2
CDR3 protein: CASSYSAAAEAFF; CDR3 DNA: TGTGCCAGCAGTTACTCTGCGGCAGCTGAAGCTTTCTTT; clone size: -; J gene: TRBJ1-1; V gene: TRBV6-6; D gene: -
CDR3 protein: CASSPGTTNEKLFF; CDR3 DNA: TGTGCCAGCAGCCCTGGTACCACTAATGAAAAACTGTTTTTT; clone size: -; J gene: TRBJ1-4; V gene: TRBV7-9; D gene: -
CDR3 protein: CASSYFDRPAGVEAFF; CDR3 DNA: TGTGCCAGCAGTTACTTCGACAGGCCGGCGGGTGTTGAAGCTTTCTTT; clone size: -; J gene: TRBJ1-1; V gene: TRBV6-6; D gene: -
CDR3 protein: CASSYSGGSEAFF; CDR3 DNA: TGTGCCAGCAGTTACTCAGGGGGCAGTGAAGCTTTCTTT; clone size: -; J gene: TRBJ1-1; V gene: TRBV6-2/TRBV6-3; D gene: TRBD1
CDR3 protein: CASSLPAWGAPTEAFF; CDR3 DNA: TGTGCCAGCAGCTTACCCGCTTGGGGGGCGCCTACTGAAGCTTTCTTT; clone size: -; J gene: TRBJ1-1; V gene: TRBV11-2; D gene: -
CDR3 protein: CASKGGPIYGYTF; CDR3 DNA: TGTGCCTCTAAGGGGGGCCCCATCTATGGCTACACCTTC; clone size: -; J gene: TRBJ1-2; V gene: TRBV6-5; D gene: -
CDR3 protein: CASNPGSAGTGELFF; CDR3 DNA: TGCGCCAGCAACCCTGGGAGCGCGGGCACCGGGGAGCTGTTTTTT; clone size: -; J gene: TRBJ2-2; V gene: TRBV5-1; D gene: -
CDR3 protein: CASTPGTGRAEQYF; CDR3 DNA: TGTGCCAGTACTCCCGGGACAGGGCGGGCCGAGCAGTACTTC; clone size: -; J gene: TRBJ2-7; V gene: TRBV19; D gene: TRBD1
CDR3 protein: CASTTRGRWEQYF; CDR3 DNA: TGTGCCAGCACCACCCGCGGGAGATGGGAGCAGTACTTC; clone size: -; J gene: TRBJ2-7; V gene: TRBV5-4; D gene: TRBD2
CDR3 protein: CASSPRQGWNTEAFF; CDR3 DNA: TGTGCCAGCAGCCCTAGACAGGGGTGGAACACTGAAGCTTTCTTT; clone size: -; J gene: TRBJ1-1; V gene: TRBV5-4; D gene: TRBD1
CDR3 protein: CASSPGGAGGSPLHF; CDR3 DNA: TGTGCCAGCAGCCCAGGGGGAGCGGGGGGTTCACCCCTCCACTTT; clone size: -; J gene: TRBJ1-6; V gene: TRBV7-2; D gene: TRBD1
CDR3 protein: CASSFSVDQPQHF; CDR3 DNA: TGTGCCAGCAGCTTTTCTGTGGATCAGCCCCAGCATTTT; clone size: -; J gene: TRBJ1-5; V gene: TRBV7-2; D gene: -
CDR3 protein: CASRPTGSGNTIYF; CDR3 DNA: TGTGCCAGTAGGCCAACAGGGTCTGGAAACACCATATATTTT; clone size: once; J gene: TRBJ1-3; V gene: TRBV19; D gene: -
CDR3 protein: CASSEEEGQGLGNYEQYF; CDR3 DNA: TGTGCCAGCAGTGAAGAGGAGGGACAGGGTTTAGGTAACTACGAGCAGTACTTC; clone size: -; J gene: TRBJ2-7; V gene: TRBV2; D gene: TRBD1
CDR3 protein: CASSLSPYRNNEQFF; CDR3 DNA: TGTGCCAGCAGCTTATCCCCATACAGAAACAATGAGCAGTTCTTC; clone size: -; J gene: TRBJ2-1; V gene: TRBV7-3; D gene: -
CDR3 protein: CSASWGGNTEAFF; CDR3 DNA: TGCAGCGCCTCGTGGGGGGGGAACACTGAAGCTTTCTTT; clone size: -; J gene: TRBJ1-1; V gene: TRBV29-1; D gene: -
CDR3 protein: CASSPGHQNTEAFF; CDR3 DNA: TGTGCCAGCAGCCCTGGACATCAGAACACTGAAGCTTTCTTT; clone size: -; J gene: TRBJ1-1; V gene: TRBV7-3; D gene: -
CDR3 protein: CASSQRIEQFF; CDR3 DNA: TGTGCCAGCAGCCAGCGGATTGAGCAGTTCTTC; clone size: once; J gene: TRBJ2-1; V gene: TRBV2; D gene: -
CDR3 protein: CASSPPMAETQYF; CDR3 DNA: TGTGCCAGCTCACCTCCAATGGCCGAGACCCAGTACTTC; clone size: -; J gene: TRBJ2-5; V gene: TRBV18; D gene: -
CDR3 protein: CASSLQSGTEAFF; CDR3 DNA: TGCGCCAGCAGCTTGCAGAGTGGCACTGAAGCTTTCTTT; clone size: -; J gene: TRBJ1-1; V gene: TRBV5-1; D gene: -
CDR3 protein: CASSPALASDTQYF; CDR3 DNA: TGTGCCAGCAGCCCCGCACTAGCGAGCGATACGCAGTATTTT; clone size: -; J gene: TRBJ2-3; V gene: TRBV7-3; D gene: TRBD2
CDR3 protein: CASSRGRTEAFF; CDR3 DNA: TGTGCCAGCAGTAGGGGGAGAACTGAAGCTTTCTTT; clone size: -; J gene: TRBJ1-1; V gene: TRBV6-6; D gene: -
CDR3 protein: CASIPGQGFRNTEAFF; CDR3 DNA: TGTGCCAGTATCCCGGGACAGGGTTTTCGAAACACTGAAGCTTTCTTT; clone size: -; J gene: TRBJ1-1; V gene: TRBV19; D gene: TRBD1
CDR3 protein: CASSPSSGTQASYEQYF; CDR3 DNA: TGTGCCAGCAGCCCTTCCTCCGGGACGCAAGCCTCCTACGAGCAGTACTTC; clone size: -; J gene: TRBJ2-7; V gene: TRBV7-8; D gene: -
CDR3 protein: CASSLWGQGNTEAFF; CDR3 DNA: TGTGCCAGCAGCTTGTGGGGGCAGGGGAACACTGAAGCTTTCTTT; clone size: -; J gene: TRBJ1-1; V gene: TRBV5-4; D gene: -
CDR3 protein: CASSGGAVGTDTQYF; CDR3 DNA: TGCGCCAGCAGCGGGGGGGCGGTTGGCACAGATACGCAGTATTTT; clone size: -; J gene: TRBJ2-3; V gene: TRBV4-3; D gene: -
CDR3 protein: CASSDVTGAGQPQHF; CDR3 DNA: TGTGCCAGCAGTGACGTTACAGGGGCTGGTCAGCCCCAGCATTTT; clone size: -; J gene: TRBJ1-5; V gene: TRBV6-1; D gene: TRBD1
CDR3 protein: CAIKPGGAGADTQYF; CDR3 DNA: TGTGCCATCAAGCCCGGGGGGGCTGGAGCAGATACGCAGTATTTT; clone size: -; J gene: TRBJ2-3; V gene: TRBV10-3; D gene: TRBD2
CDR3 protein: CASSQTAGRGEKLFF; CDR3 DNA: TGCGCCAGCAGCCAGACTGCCGGGCGCGGTGAAAAACTGTTTTTT; clone size: -; J gene: TRBJ1-4; V gene: TRBV4-3; D gene: -
CDR3 protein: CATSPGLNYGYTF; CDR3 DNA: TGTGCCACCAGCCCCGGTTTAAACTATGGCTACACCTTC; clone size: -; J gene: TRBJ1-2; V gene: TRBV15; D gene: -
CDR3 protein: CASSLGKGPNQPQHF; CDR3 DNA: TGTGCCAGCAGCTTGGGGAAGGGACCCAATCAGCCCCAGCATTTT; clone size: -; J gene: TRBJ1-5; V gene: TRBV5-8; D gene: -